This TCR beta chain derives from a study of blood T cell repertoires in COVID-19. From germline, CDR1 is SGHTA and CDR2 FQGNSA. The ends were cut back, 0 bases at V and 0 bases at J, with 6 bases in the middle. The CDR3 is 15 residues long. Repertoires were generated with immunoSEQ multiplex PCR, while TCRdb's copy carries only in-frame clones and drops some. The sample includes some 58,000 clones, 65% to 90% of them seen just once. The TCR comes from a man over 45 with COVID-19, enrolled during active disease. The chain recombines TRBV7-2 with TRBJ1-3; D remains unclear. Sequenced input: peripheral blood. CDR3 sequence (DNA): TGTGCCAGCAGCTTAGCCGGAGCCTCTGGAAACACCATATATTTT. Its translation is CASSLAGASGNTIYF.